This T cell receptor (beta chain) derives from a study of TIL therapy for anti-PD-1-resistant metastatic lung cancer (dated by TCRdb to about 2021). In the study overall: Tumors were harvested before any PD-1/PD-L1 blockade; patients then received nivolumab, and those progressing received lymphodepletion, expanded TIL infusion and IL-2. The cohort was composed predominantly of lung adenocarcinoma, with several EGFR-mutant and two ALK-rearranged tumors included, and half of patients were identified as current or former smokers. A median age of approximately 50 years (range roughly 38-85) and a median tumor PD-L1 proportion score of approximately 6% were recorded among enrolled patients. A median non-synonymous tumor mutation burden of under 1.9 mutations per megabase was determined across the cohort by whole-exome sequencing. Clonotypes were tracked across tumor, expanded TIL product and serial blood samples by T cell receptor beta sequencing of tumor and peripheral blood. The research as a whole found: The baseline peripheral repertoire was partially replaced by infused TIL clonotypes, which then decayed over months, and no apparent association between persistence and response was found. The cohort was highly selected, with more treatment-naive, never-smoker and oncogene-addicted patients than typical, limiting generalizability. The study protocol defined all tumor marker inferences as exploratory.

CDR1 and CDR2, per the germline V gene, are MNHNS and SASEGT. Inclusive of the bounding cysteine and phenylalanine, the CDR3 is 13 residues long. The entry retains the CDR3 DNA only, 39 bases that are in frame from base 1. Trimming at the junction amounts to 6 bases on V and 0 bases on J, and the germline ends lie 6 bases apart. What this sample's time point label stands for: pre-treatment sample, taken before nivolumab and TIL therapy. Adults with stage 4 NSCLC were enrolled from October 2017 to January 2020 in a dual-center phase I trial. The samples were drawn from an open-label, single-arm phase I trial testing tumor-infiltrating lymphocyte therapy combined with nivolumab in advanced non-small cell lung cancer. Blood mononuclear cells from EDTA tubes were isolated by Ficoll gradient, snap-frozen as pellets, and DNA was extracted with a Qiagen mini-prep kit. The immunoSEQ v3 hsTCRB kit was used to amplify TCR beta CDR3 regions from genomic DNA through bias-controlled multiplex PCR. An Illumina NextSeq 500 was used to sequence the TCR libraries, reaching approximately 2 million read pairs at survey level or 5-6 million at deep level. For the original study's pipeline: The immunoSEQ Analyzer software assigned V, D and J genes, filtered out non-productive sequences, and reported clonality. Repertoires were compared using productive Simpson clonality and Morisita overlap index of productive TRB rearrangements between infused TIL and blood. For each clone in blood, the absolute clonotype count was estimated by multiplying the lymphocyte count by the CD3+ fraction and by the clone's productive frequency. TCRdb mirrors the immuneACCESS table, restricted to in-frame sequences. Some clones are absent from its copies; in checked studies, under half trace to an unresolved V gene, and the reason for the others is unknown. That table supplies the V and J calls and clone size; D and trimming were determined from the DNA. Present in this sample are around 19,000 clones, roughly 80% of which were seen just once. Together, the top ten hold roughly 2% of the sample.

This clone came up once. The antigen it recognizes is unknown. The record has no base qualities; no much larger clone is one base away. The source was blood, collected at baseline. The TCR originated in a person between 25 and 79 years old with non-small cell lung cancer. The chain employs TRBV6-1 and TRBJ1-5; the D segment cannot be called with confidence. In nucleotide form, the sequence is TGTGCCAGCAGAAACCCTAGCAATCAGCCCCAGCATTTT. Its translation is CASRNPSNQPQHF.